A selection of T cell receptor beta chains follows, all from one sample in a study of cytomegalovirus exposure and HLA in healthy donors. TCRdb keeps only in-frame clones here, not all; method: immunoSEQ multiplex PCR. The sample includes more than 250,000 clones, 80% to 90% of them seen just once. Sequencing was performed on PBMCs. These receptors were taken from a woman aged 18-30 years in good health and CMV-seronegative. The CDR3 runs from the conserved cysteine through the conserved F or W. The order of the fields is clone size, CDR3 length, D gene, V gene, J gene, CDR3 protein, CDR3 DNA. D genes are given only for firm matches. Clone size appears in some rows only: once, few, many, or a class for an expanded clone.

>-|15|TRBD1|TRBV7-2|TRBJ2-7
CASSSPDRASYEQYF
TGTGCCAGCAGCTCCCCCGACAGGGCCTCCTACGAGCAGTACTTC
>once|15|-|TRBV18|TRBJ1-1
CASSPLEGLGTEAFF
TGTGCCAGCTCACCATTAGAGGGTCTGGGCACTGAAGCTTTCTTT
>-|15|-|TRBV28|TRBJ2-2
CASSLGLQNTGELFF
TGTGCCAGCAGTTTAGGACTCCAGAACACCGGGGAGCTGTTTTTT
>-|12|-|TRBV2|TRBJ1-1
CASSHRNTEAFF
TGTGCCAGCAGTCACAGGAACACTGAAGCTTTCTTT
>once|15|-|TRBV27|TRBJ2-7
CASSLWSSRTYEQYF
TGTGCCAGCAGTTTATGGTCTAGCCGCACCTACGAGCAGTACTTC
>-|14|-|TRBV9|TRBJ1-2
CASSVGGAGYGYTF
TGTGCCAGCAGCGTAGGGGGCGCTGGCTATGGCTACACCTTC
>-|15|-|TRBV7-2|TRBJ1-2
CASSADIGVQYGYTF
TGTGCCAGCAGCGCCGATATTGGAGTTCAATATGGCTACACCTTC
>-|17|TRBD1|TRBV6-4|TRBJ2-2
CAARGKGAPLGTGELFF
TGTGCCGCCCGAGGGAAGGGGGCCCCCCTAGGCACCGGGGAGCTGTTTTTT
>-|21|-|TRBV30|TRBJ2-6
CAWSVLIYIGMQTSGANVLTF
TGTGCCTGGAGTGTATTAATTTATATCGGGATGCAAACCTCTGGGGCCAACGTCCTGACTTTC
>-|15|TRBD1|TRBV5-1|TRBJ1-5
CASSENTGVEQPQHF
TGCGCCAGCAGCGAAAACACAGGGGTCGAACAGCCCCAGCATTTT
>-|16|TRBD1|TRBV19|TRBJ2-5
CASSPQTGNLGGTQYF
TGTGCCAGTAGTCCCCAGACAGGGAATCTTGGTGGGACCCAGTACTTC
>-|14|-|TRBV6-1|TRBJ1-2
CASSPQISNYGYTF
TGTGCCAGCAGCCCCCAGATTTCTAACTATGGCTACACCTTC
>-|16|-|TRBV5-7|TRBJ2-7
CASSLPQWGEVYEQYF
TGTGCCAGCAGCCTCCCACAGTGGGGGGAGGTTTACGAGCAGTACTTC
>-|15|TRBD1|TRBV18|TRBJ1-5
CASSPGTGVGQPQHF
TGTGCCAGCTCACCCGGGACAGGGGTAGGCCAGCCCCAGCATTTT
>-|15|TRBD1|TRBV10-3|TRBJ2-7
CAISARQGSSYEQYF
TGTGCCATCAGTGCCAGACAGGGAAGCTCCTACGAGCAGTACTTC
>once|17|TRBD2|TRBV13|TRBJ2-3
CASSPGLAGDSYNTQYF
TGTGCCAGCAGCCCGGGACTAGCGGGAGACTCCTACAATACGCAGTATTTT
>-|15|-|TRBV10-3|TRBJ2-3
CAAHEALSSTDTQYF
TGTGCCGCACACGAGGCTCTCTCTAGCACAGATACGCAGTATTTT
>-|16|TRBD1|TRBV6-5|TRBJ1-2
CASSYKTGGLYYGYTF
TGTGCCAGCAGTTACAAGACAGGGGGCTTGTACTATGGCTACACCTTC
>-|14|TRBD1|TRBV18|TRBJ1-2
CASSPGQGPYGYTF
TGTGCCAGCTCACCGGGACAGGGTCCCTATGGCTACACCTTC
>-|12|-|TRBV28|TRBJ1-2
CASSFMRYGYTF
TGTGCCAGCAGTTTCATGCGGTATGGCTACACCTTC
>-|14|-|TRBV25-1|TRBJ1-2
CASSESPVNYGYTF
TGTGCCAGCAGTGAATCCCCCGTCAACTATGGCTACACCTTC
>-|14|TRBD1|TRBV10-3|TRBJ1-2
CAISESRDRAGYTF
TGTGCCATCAGTGAGTCCCGGGACAGGGCTGGCTACACCTTC
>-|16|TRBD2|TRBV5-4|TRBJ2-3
CASSKGSGSAADTQYF
TGTGCCAGCAGCAAAGGTAGCGGGAGCGCCGCCGATACGCAGTATTTT
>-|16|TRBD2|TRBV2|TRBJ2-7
CASSPGAGGSSYEQYF
TGTGCCAGCAGTCCCGGTGCGGGGGGGAGCTCCTACGAGCAGTACTTC
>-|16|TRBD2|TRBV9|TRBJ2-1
CASSVGTSGRPREQFF
TGTGCCAGCAGCGTAGGTACTAGCGGGAGACCCAGGGAGCAGTTCTTC
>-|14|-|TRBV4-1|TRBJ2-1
CASSSNSGYNEQFF
TGCGCCAGCAGTTCCAATTCCGGTTACAATGAGCAGTTCTTC
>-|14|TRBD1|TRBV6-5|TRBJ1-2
CASSRTGESSGYTF
TGTGCCAGCAGTCGGACAGGGGAGTCGAGTGGCTACACCTTC
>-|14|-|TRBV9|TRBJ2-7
CASSPGTFPYEQYF
TGTGCCAGCAGCCCCGGGACTTTCCCCTACGAGCAGTACTTC
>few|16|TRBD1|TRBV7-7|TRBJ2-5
CASSRVGTGGQETQYF
TGTGCTAGCAGCCGCGTAGGGACAGGGGGCCAAGAGACCCAGTACTTC
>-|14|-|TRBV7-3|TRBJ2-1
CASSSPTGYNEQFF
TGTGCCAGCAGCTCTCCCACGGGCTACAATGAGCAGTTCTTC
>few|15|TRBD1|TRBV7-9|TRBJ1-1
CASSGRTGVSTEAFF
TGTGCCAGCAGCGGGCGGACAGGGGTCAGCACTGAAGCTTTCTTT
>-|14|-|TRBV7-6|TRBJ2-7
CASSSLLGGPEQYF
TGTGCCAGCAGCTCCTTACTCGGGGGGCCCGAGCAGTACTTC
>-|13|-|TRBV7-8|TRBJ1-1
CASSLAEDTEAFF
TGTGCCAGCAGCTTAGCTGAGGACACTGAAGCTTTCTTT
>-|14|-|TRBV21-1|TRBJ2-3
CASSDGTSADTQYF
TGTGCCAGCAGCGACGGGACTAGTGCAGATACGCAGTATTTT
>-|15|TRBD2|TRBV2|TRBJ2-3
CARAQTSGLTDTQYF
TGTGCCAGGGCCCAGACTAGCGGCCTCACAGATACGCAGTATTTT
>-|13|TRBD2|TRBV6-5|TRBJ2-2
CASSKGGAGELFF
TGTGCCAGCAGTAAGGGAGGGGCCGGGGAGCTGTTTTTT
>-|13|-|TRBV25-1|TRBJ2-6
CASLLSGANVLTF
TGTGCCAGCCTCCTCTCTGGGGCCAACGTCCTGACTTTC
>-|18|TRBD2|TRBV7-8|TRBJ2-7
CASSSGKGLAAITYEQYF
TGTGCCAGCAGCTCGGGGAAGGGACTAGCGGCGATTACCTACGAGCAGTACTTC
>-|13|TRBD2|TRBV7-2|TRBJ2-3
CASSLQAGDAQYF
TGTGCCAGCAGCCTACAAGCGGGAGACGCGCAGTATTTT
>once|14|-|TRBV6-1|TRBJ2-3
CASSITGSTDTQYF
TGTGCCAGCAGCATAACAGGGAGCACAGATACGCAGTATTTT
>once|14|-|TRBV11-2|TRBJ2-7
CASSLGSQGNEQYF
TGTGCCAGCAGCTTAGGCTCGCAGGGTAACGAGCAGTACTTC
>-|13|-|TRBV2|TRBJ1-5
CASSDTGDQPQHF
TGTGCCAGCAGTGATACGGGAGATCAGCCCCAGCATTTT
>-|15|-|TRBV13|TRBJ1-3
CASSLGGGVGNTIYF
TGTGCCAGCAGCTTAGGCGGGGGGGTAGGAAACACCATATATTTT